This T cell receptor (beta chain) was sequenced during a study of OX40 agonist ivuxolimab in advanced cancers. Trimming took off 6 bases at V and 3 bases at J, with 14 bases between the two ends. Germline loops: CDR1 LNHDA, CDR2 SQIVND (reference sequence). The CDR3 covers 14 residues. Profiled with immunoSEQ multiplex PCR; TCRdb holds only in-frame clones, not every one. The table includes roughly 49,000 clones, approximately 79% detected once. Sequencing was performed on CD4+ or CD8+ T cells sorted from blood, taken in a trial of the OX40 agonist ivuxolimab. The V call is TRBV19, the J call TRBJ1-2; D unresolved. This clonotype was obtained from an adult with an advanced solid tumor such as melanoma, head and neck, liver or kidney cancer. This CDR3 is CASSLWAYHYGYTF. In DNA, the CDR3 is TGTGCCAGTAGCCTTTGGGCCTATCACTATGGCTACACCTTC.